This is a list of T cell receptor beta chains from one sample in a study of beta chain features in type 1 diabetes. Only in-frame clones appear in the TCRdb table, and some are missing; sequencing was by immunoSEQ multiplex PCR. Of under 250,000 clones in the sample, over 12% are singletons; the top ten hold 0.026%. What was sequenced was naive CD4+ T cells from blood. The origin of the receptors is a woman in her thirties or forties in good health. Both conserved end residues are part of each CDR3. A D gene is named only where the DNA matches it firmly. The size entry is marked missing in some rows and otherwise reads once, few, many or a size class.

abundance | j_gene | v_gene | d_gene | CDR3aa | CDR3nt
NA | TRBJ1-1 | TRBV5-1 | NA | CASRRVGGNTEAFF | TGCGCCAGCAGACGAGTGGGGGGGAACACTGAAGCTTTCTTT
NA | TRBJ2-5 | TRBV2 | TRBD2 | CAGAGGVRETQYF | TGTGCCGGAGCGGGGGGTGTCAGGGAGACCCAGTACTTC
few | TRBJ2-5 | TRBV7-8 | TRBD1 | CASSGTGRRETQYF | TGTGCCAGCAGCGGGACAGGGCGAAGGGAGACCCAGTACTTC
few | TRBJ1-4 | TRBV28 | TRBD1 | CASSRQGGEKLFF | TGTGCCAGCAGCCGACAGGGCGGAGAAAAACTGTTTTTT
few | TRBJ2-5 | TRBV19 | NA | CASSNRYEETQYF | TGTGCCAGTAGTAATCGGTACGAAGAGACCCAGTACTTC
NA | TRBJ1-1 | TRBV18 | NA | CASSPGVQGSSREAFF | TGTGCCAGCTCACCAGGGGTTCAGGGGTCGTCACGAGAAGCTTTCTTT
NA | TRBJ2-4 | TRBV2 | NA | CASSDTGRRIQYF | TGTGCCAGCAGTGACACAGGGAGAAGGATTCAGTACTTC
NA | TRBJ1-5 | TRBV29-1 | NA | CSVGYSNQPQHF | TGCAGCGTTGGTTATAGCAATCAGCCCCAGCATTTT
many | TRBJ2-3 | TRBV23-1 | TRBD2 | CARSQIPGLGTDTQYF | TGCGCCAGAAGTCAGATTCCGGGACTAGGCACAGATACGCAGTATTTT
NA | TRBJ1-4 | TRBV5-6 | NA | CASSLDAGKLFF | TGTGCCAGCAGTCTGGACGCGGGGAAACTGTTTTTT
once | TRBJ1-2 | TRBV15 | NA | CATSKQGSGGYTF | TGTGCCACCAGCAAACAGGGTTCTGGCGGCTACACCTTC
NA | TRBJ2-7 | TRBV6-5 | TRBD1 | CASSSGDRGYEQYF | TGTGCCAGCAGTTCCGGAGACAGGGGGTACGAGCAGTACTTC
few | TRBJ2-7 | TRBV2 | TRBD2 | CASRGGLGGAYEQYF | TGTGCCAGCAGGGGCGGTTTGGGGGGGGCCTACGAGCAGTACTTC
NA | TRBJ1-5 | TRBV7-8 | TRBD1 | CASSPGQGGSLSNQPQHF | TGTGCCAGCAGCCCGGGACAGGGAGGAAGTTTGAGCAATCAGCCCCAGCATTTT
NA | TRBJ2-1 | TRBV11-3 | TRBD2 | CASSFTSAVYNEQFF | TGTGCCAGCAGCTTCACTAGCGCGGTATACAATGAGCAGTTCTTC
few | TRBJ2-7 | TRBV11-2 | NA | CASSPRQVSYEQYF | TGTGCCAGCAGCCCCCGACAGGTATCCTACGAGCAGTACTTC
few | TRBJ1-6 | TRBV18 | TRBD1 | CASSPLVGQAYNSPLHF | TGTGCCAGCTCACCCCTCGTTGGACAGGCCTATAATTCACCCCTCCACTTT
few | TRBJ2-3 | TRBV6-5 | NA | CASSYSGGLGYTQYF | TGTGCCAGCAGTTACTCGGGGGGGCTCGGATATACGCAGTATTTT
NA | TRBJ1-2 | TRBV7-2 | NA | CASSRRAEGYGYTF | TGTGCCAGCAGCCGGAGGGCGGAGGGCTATGGCTACACCTTC
NA | TRBJ2-3 | TRBV4-3 | TRBD2 | CASSQMPSGGGAPDTQYF | TGCGCCAGCAGCCAGATGCCTTCTGGCGGGGGGGCCCCAGATACGCAGTATTTT
NA | TRBJ1-1 | TRBV7-2 | NA | CASSLEGRNTEAFF | TGTGCCAGCAGCCTGGAGGGACGGAACACTGAAGCTTTCTTT
NA | TRBJ1-5 | TRBV6-1 | NA | CASTVEGSNQPQHF | TGTGCCAGCACGGTGGAGGGGAGCAATCAGCCCCAGCATTTT
NA | TRBJ1-6 | TRBV10-2 | NA | CASSYRDRNSPLHF | TGCGCCAGCAGCTACAGGGATCGTAATTCACCCCTCCACTTT
few | TRBJ1-5 | TRBV18 | TRBD1 | CASSPLGTVGQPQHF | TGTGCCAGCTCTCCCTTAGGGACAGTTGGGCAGCCCCAGCATTTT
NA | TRBJ2-3 | TRBV19 | TRBD1 | CASTGTESTDTQYF | TGTGCCAGTACCGGGACAGAGAGCACAGATACGCAGTATTTT
few | TRBJ2-7 | TRBV6-5 | NA | CASRAAFEQYF | TGTGCCAGCAGAGCCGCCTTCGAGCAGTACTTC
once | TRBJ2-2 | TRBV6-5 | TRBD2 | CASSYGGGNTGELFF | TGTGCCAGCAGTTATGGGGGGGGGAACACCGGGGAGCTGTTTTTT
many | TRBJ2-3 | TRBV20-1 | NA | CSALTDTQYF | TGCAGTGCCCTCACAGATACGCAGTATTTT